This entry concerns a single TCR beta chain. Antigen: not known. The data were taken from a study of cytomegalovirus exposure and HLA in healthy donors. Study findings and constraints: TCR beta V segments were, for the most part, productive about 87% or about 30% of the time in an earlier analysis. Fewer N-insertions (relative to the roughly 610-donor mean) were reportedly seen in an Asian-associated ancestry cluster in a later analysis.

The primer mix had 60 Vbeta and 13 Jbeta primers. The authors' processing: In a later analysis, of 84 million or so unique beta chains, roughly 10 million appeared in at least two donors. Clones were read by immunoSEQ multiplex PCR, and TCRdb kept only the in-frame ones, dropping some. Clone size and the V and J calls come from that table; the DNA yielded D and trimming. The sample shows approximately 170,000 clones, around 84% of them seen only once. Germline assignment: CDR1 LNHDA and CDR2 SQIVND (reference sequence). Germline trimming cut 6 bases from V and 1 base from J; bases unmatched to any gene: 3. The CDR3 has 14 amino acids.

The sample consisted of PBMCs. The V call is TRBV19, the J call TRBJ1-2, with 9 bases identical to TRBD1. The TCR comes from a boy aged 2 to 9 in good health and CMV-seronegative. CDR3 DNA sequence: TGTGCCAGTAGCCTGGGACAGGGTAACTATGGCTACACCTTC. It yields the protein CASSLGQGNYGYTF.